This TCR beta chain is drawn from a study of T cells in Graves' hyperthyroidism and ophthalmopathy. No ophthalmopathy progression within 18 months constituted stable Graves' hyperthyroidism. Isolation of PBMCs was performed on 8.5 to 10 ml fresh peripheral blood. The study, taken as a whole, reports: Within blood appeared most thyroid clonotypes that had expanded above 0.001.

The TCR beta CDR3 regions underwent amplification using RNA transcripts as the source. Researchers ran a first-round RT-PCR on the TCR CDR3 using the HTBI primer set. TCRdb called the multiplex PCR reads again in MiXCR, with one record for every CDR3 protein. The data show roughly 350,000 distinct CDR3 sequences, about 15% seen once. This CDR3 is 12 amino acids long. Per germline, CDR1 SGHTA and CDR2 FQGNSA. Between the trimmed V and J ends, which lost 0 bases and 10 bases, there was a span of 7 bases. Details on this clonotype: The antigen is not known.

The chain joins TRBV7-2 to TRBJ2-1; D ambiguous. The TCR comes from a woman aged 30 to 39 with Graves' hyperthyroidism. Sequencing was performed on blood. For the CDR3, the DNA is TGTGCCAGCAGCTTAGCGATCGGCGAGCAGTTCTTC. Translating gives CASSLAIGEQFF.